This T cell receptor (beta chain) was found in a study of cytomegalovirus exposure and HLA in healthy donors. The J segment lost 7 bases and the V segment lost 1 base, leaving 9 bases of the junction unmatched. This CDR3 comprises 16 residues. Germline CDR1 and CDR2: MGHRA and YSYEKL. The PCR employed 60 Vbeta primers together with 13 Jbeta primers. The data were produced by immunoSEQ multiplex PCR, yet TCRdb's version contains in-frame clones alone and is incomplete. This sample has around 89,000 clones; approximately 81% occur once, and the top ten carry roughly 1.3%. The sample consisted of PBMCs. The TCR sequence derives from a girl aged 2-15 years in good health and CMV-seropositive. The rearrangement joins TRBV4-1 to TRBJ2-7; 11 positions match TRBD2. The CDR3 nucleotides read TGCGCCAGCAGCCAAGTAGCGACGGGACTAGCGGTTGAGCAGTACTTC. It codes for CASSQVATGLAVEQYF.